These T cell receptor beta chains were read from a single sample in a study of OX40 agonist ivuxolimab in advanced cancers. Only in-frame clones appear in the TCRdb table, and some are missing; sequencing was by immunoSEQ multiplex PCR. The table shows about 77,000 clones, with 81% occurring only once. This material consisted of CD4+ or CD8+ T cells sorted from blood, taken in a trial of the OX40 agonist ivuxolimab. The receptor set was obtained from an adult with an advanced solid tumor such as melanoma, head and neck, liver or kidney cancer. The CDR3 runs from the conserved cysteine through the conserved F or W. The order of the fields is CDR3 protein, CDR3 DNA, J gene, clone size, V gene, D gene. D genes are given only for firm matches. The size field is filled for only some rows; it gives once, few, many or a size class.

cdr3_aa: CASSLEGTNTEAFF
cdr3_nt: TGTGCCAGCAGCTTGGAGGGGACGAACACTGAAGCTTTCTTT
j_call: TRBJ1-1
clone_size: -
v_call: TRBV5-8
d_call: -

cdr3_aa: CASSQTGTGAYRSSYEQYF
cdr3_nt: TGCGCCAGCAGTCAGACCGGGACAGGGGCCTATAGGAGCTCCTACGAGCAGTACTTC
j_call: TRBJ2-7
clone_size: -
v_call: TRBV23-1
d_call: TRBD1

cdr3_aa: CATLDRASNGELFF
cdr3_nt: TGTGCCACCTTGGACCGGGCATCGAACGGGGAGCTGTTTTTT
j_call: TRBJ2-2
clone_size: once
v_call: TRBV10-3
d_call: -

cdr3_aa: CACGYGGSGNTIYF
cdr3_nt: TGTGCCTGCGGGTATGGGGGTTCTGGAAACACCATATATTTT
j_call: TRBJ1-3
clone_size: -
v_call: TRBV7-9
d_call: -

cdr3_aa: CASRPSGGKPGELFF
cdr3_nt: TGTGCCAGCAGACCCTCAGGGGGGAAGCCCGGGGAGCTGTTTTTT
j_call: TRBJ2-2
clone_size: -
v_call: TRBV11-3
d_call: -

cdr3_aa: CASTNGQQNTEAFF
cdr3_nt: TGTGCCAGCACAAACGGACAGCAGAACACTGAAGCTTTCTTT
j_call: TRBJ1-1
clone_size: -
v_call: TRBV6-5
d_call: -

cdr3_aa: CASGGADEKLFF
cdr3_nt: TGCGCCAGCGGGGGGGCAGATGAAAAACTGTTTTTT
j_call: TRBJ1-4
clone_size: -
v_call: TRBV10-1
d_call: -

cdr3_aa: CASSDSQGADTQYF
cdr3_nt: TGTGCCAGCAGTGACTCACAGGGGGCAGATACGCAGTATTTT
j_call: TRBJ2-3
clone_size: few
v_call: TRBV6-1
d_call: TRBD1

cdr3_aa: CASSIDWDRGEQYF
cdr3_nt: TGTGCCAGTAGTATAGATTGGGACAGGGGCGAGCAGTACTTC
j_call: TRBJ2-7
clone_size: -
v_call: TRBV19
d_call: TRBD1

cdr3_aa: CASSLAGVGETQYF
cdr3_nt: TGTGCCAGCAGTTTAGCGGGGGTTGGGGAGACCCAGTACTTC
j_call: TRBJ2-5
clone_size: -
v_call: TRBV7-3
d_call: TRBD2

cdr3_aa: CASRLGPTGNTIYF
cdr3_nt: TGTGCCAGCCGACTGGGACCGACTGGAAACACCATATATTTT
j_call: TRBJ1-3
clone_size: -
v_call: TRBV6-5
d_call: -

cdr3_aa: CASSLGLTGDHEQYF
cdr3_nt: TGTGCCAGCAGCTTAGGTCTGACAGGGGACCACGAGCAGTACTTC
j_call: TRBJ2-7
clone_size: -
v_call: TRBV11-2
d_call: TRBD1

cdr3_aa: CASSIGGGEAFF
cdr3_nt: TGTGCCAGTAGTATAGGAGGAGGGGAAGCTTTCTTT
j_call: TRBJ1-1
clone_size: -
v_call: TRBV19
d_call: -

cdr3_aa: CAVRLTGSQHF
cdr3_nt: TGTGCCGTCCGCTTGACAGGGTCCCAGCATTTT
j_call: TRBJ1-5
clone_size: few
v_call: TRBV6-1
d_call: TRBD1

cdr3_aa: CASSLGGRTNEKLFF
cdr3_nt: TGTGCCAGCAGTTTAGGGGGGAGAACTAATGAAAAACTGTTTTTT
j_call: TRBJ1-4
clone_size: -
v_call: TRBV27
d_call: -

cdr3_aa: CASSDPPRRTNTGELFF
cdr3_nt: TGTGCCAGCAGTGACCCCCCTCGCCGCACGAACACCGGGGAGCTGTTTTTT
j_call: TRBJ2-2
clone_size: medium-sized
v_call: TRBV2
d_call: -

cdr3_aa: CASSPGPGSQLFF
cdr3_nt: TGTGCCAGCTCACCTGGTCCCGGATCGCAACTGTTTTTT
j_call: TRBJ1-4
clone_size: -
v_call: TRBV18
d_call: -

cdr3_aa: CASSPPDSTDTQYF
cdr3_nt: TGTGCCAGCTCACCACCGGATAGCACAGATACGCAGTATTTT
j_call: TRBJ2-3
clone_size: -
v_call: TRBV18
d_call: -

cdr3_aa: CASSQQGPEAFF
cdr3_nt: TGCGCCAGCAGCCAACAGGGACCAGAAGCTTTCTTT
j_call: TRBJ1-1
clone_size: -
v_call: TRBV4-1
d_call: -

cdr3_aa: CASSPPLVRGTEAFF
cdr3_nt: TGTGCCAGCTCACCACCTTTGGTGCGGGGCACTGAAGCTTTCTTT
j_call: TRBJ1-1
clone_size: -
v_call: TRBV18
d_call: -

cdr3_aa: CASSLGTGGRETQYF
cdr3_nt: TGCGCCAGCAGCTTGGGAACAGGGGGCCGTGAGACCCAGTACTTC
j_call: TRBJ2-5
clone_size: -
v_call: TRBV5-1
d_call: TRBD1

cdr3_aa: CASSLVGGTMGANVLTF
cdr3_nt: TGTGCCAGCAGCTTAGTCGGTGGGACAATGGGGGCCAACGTCCTGACTTTC
j_call: TRBJ2-6
clone_size: -
v_call: TRBV7-8
d_call: -

cdr3_aa: CASSSSAEQYF
cdr3_nt: TGTGCCAGCAGCTCCTCCGCCGAGCAGTACTTC
j_call: TRBJ2-7
clone_size: -
v_call: TRBV7-2
d_call: -

cdr3_aa: CASSIETGVGYEQYF
cdr3_nt: TGTGCCAGTAGTATAGAGACGGGAGTGGGCTACGAGCAGTACTTC
j_call: TRBJ2-7
clone_size: -
v_call: TRBV19
d_call: -

cdr3_aa: CAGESYNEQFF
cdr3_nt: TGTGCCGGGGAGTCCTACAATGAGCAGTTCTTC
j_call: TRBJ2-1
clone_size: -
v_call: TRBV6-1
d_call: -

cdr3_aa: CASSEIETSYNEQFF
cdr3_nt: TGTGCCAGCAGTGAAATAGAGACCTCCTACAATGAGCAGTTCTTC
j_call: TRBJ2-1
clone_size: -
v_call: TRBV6-4
d_call: -

cdr3_aa: CASSEIGGQGAGEQFF
cdr3_nt: TGTGCCAGCAGTGAAATAGGAGGACAGGGGGCAGGTGAGCAGTTCTTC
j_call: TRBJ2-1
clone_size: -
v_call: TRBV6-1
d_call: TRBD1

cdr3_aa: CASSLQGKTEAFF
cdr3_nt: TGTGCCAGCAGCTTGCAAGGGAAAACTGAAGCTTTCTTT
j_call: TRBJ1-1
clone_size: -
v_call: TRBV5-6
d_call: -

cdr3_aa: CASSLEGEAEAFF
cdr3_nt: TGTGCCAGCAGCTTGGAAGGAGAGGCTGAAGCTTTCTTT
j_call: TRBJ1-1
clone_size: once
v_call: TRBV7-9
d_call: -

cdr3_aa: CASSLGGPREEQYF
cdr3_nt: TGTGCCAGCAGCTTAGGTGGACCCCGAGAGGAGCAGTACTTC
j_call: TRBJ2-7
clone_size: -
v_call: TRBV7-2
d_call: -

cdr3_aa: CAWSVPGLNTGELFF
cdr3_nt: TGTGCCTGGAGTGTACCCGGACTAAATACCGGGGAGCTGTTTTTT
j_call: TRBJ2-2
clone_size: -
v_call: TRBV30
d_call: -

cdr3_aa: CASSGPGQGKYNEQFF
cdr3_nt: TGCGCCAGCAGTGGCCCGGGACAGGGAAAATACAATGAGCAGTTCTTC
j_call: TRBJ2-1
clone_size: -
v_call: TRBV10-1
d_call: TRBD1

cdr3_aa: CASSFFSTGELFF
cdr3_nt: TGTGCCAGCAGCTTTTTTTCCACCGGGGAGCTGTTTTTT
j_call: TRBJ2-2
clone_size: once
v_call: TRBV7-9
d_call: -

cdr3_aa: CASIPGIAGSYEQYF
cdr3_nt: TGTGCCAGCATCCCGGGGATAGCGGGGAGCTACGAGCAGTACTTC
j_call: TRBJ2-7
clone_size: once
v_call: TRBV6-4
d_call: TRBD2

cdr3_aa: CASSSGRGTTYEQYF
cdr3_nt: TGTGCCAGCAGCTCCGGGAGGGGGACGACCTACGAGCAGTACTTC
j_call: TRBJ2-7
clone_size: -
v_call: TRBV5-4
d_call: TRBD2

cdr3_aa: CSVDEAQGGSYNEQFF
cdr3_nt: TGCAGCGTTGACGAGGCGCAGGGAGGATCCTACAATGAGCAGTTCTTC
j_call: TRBJ2-1
clone_size: -
v_call: TRBV29-1
d_call: -

cdr3_aa: CASSLGTSGQETQYF
cdr3_nt: TGTGCCAGCAGCTTAGGGACTAGCGGGCAAGAGACCCAGTACTTC
j_call: TRBJ2-5
clone_size: -
v_call: TRBV11-2
d_call: TRBD2

cdr3_aa: CASRLNENTEAFF
cdr3_nt: TGTGCCAGCAGGCTAAATGAGAACACTGAAGCTTTCTTT
j_call: TRBJ1-1
clone_size: -
v_call: TRBV7-9
d_call: -

cdr3_aa: CASSQGRSYGYTF
cdr3_nt: TGTGCCAGCAGCCAAGGCAGGAGCTATGGCTACACCTTC
j_call: TRBJ1-2
clone_size: few
v_call: TRBV14
d_call: -